This TCR beta chain was observed in a study of immune characterization of retroperitoneal liposarcoma. Per the germline V gene, CDR1 is SGHTA and CDR2 is FQGNSA. The CDR3 is made up of 11 amino acids. The V end lost 3 bases, the J end lost 13 bases, and 10 bases lay between the germline ends. TCRdb re-analysed the PCR reads in MiXCR, keeping a single row per CDR3 protein. The table has some 9,300 distinct CDR3 sequences, more than 35% seen once; the top ten hold approximately 24%. The sequence derives from a male donor with retroperitoneal liposarcoma. The sequencing sample was made of tumor tissue. The chain is built from TRBV7-2 and TRBJ2-1, with D perhaps assigned TRBD1 or TRBD2 (5 bases each). The CDR3 region has the DNA TGTGCCAGCAGCTTGGGGGAGACCCAGTTCTTC. Translated, it gives CASSLGETQFF. The whole variable domain, filled in from reference TRBV7-2 and TRBJ2-1, reads GAGVSQSPSNKVTEKGKDVELRCDPISGHTALYWYRQSLGQGLEFLIYFQGNSAPDKSGLPSDRFSAERTGGSVSTLTIQRTQQEDSAVYLCASSLGETQFFGPGTRLTVL.